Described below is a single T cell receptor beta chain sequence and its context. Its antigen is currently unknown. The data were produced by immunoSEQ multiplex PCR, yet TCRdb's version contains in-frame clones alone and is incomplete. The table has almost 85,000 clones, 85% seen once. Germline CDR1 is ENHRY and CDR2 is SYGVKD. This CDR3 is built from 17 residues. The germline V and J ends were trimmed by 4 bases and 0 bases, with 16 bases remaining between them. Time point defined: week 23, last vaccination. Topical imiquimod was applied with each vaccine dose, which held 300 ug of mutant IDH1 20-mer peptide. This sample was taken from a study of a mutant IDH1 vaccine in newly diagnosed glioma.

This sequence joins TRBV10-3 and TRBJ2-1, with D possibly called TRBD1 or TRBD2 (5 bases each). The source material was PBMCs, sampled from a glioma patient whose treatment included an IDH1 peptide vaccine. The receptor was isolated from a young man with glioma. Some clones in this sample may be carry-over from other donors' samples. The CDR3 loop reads CAISGGAKTGSYNEQFF. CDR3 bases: TGTGCCATCAGTGGAGGGGCCAAAACTGGCTCCTACAATGAGCAGTTCTTC.